These 3 T cell receptor beta chains were all obtained from the same sample, sequenced in a study of identical twins. TCRdb redid the calling of the 5' RACE reads with MiXCR, one entry per CDR3 protein. This table holds around 490,000 distinct CDR3 sequences, about a fifth found once. This sample was also put to use in a study of yellow fever vaccine responses in identical twins.

The material sequenced was CD4+ T cells sorted from blood. The receptors originated from a woman under 30 in good health.

The V call is TRBV20-1, the J call TRBJ2-3; 11 bases are shared with TRBD2. The V and J ends lost 6 bases and 4 bases, in that order; junction bases with no gene match: 6. Germline loops: CDR1 DFQATT, CDR2 SNEGSKA (reference sequence). The CDR3 runs to 14 residues. This CDR3 is CSAGRLAGSDTQYF. CDR3 sequence (DNA): TGCAGTGCGGGGAGACTAGCGGGGTCAGATACGCAGTATTTT.

This clonotype was recorded a few times. This chain uses TRBV25-1 with TRBJ2-2, with TRBD2 matching 9 bases. The junction had 2 bases not matched to a gene; V was cut back by 5 bases and J by 4 bases. This CDR3 has 14 residues. Germline-derived CDR1 and CDR2 are MGHDK and SYGVNS. CDR3 coding DNA: TGTGCCAGCAGTCGCGGGAGGGCCACCGGGGAGCTGTTTTTT. Its translation is CASSRGRATGELFF. The whole variable domain, filled in from reference TRBV25-1 and TRBJ2-2, reads EADIYQTPRYLVIGTGKKITLECSQTMGHDKMYWYQQDPGMELHLIHYSYGVNSTEKGDLSSESTVSRIRTEHFPLTLESARPSHTSQYLCASSRGRATGELFFGEGSRLTVL.

The chain uses TRBV5-1 and TRBJ2-4; TRBD1 aligns across 9 bases. The germline CDR1 and CDR2 sequences are SGHRS and YFSETQ. After removal of 0 bases from V and 0 bases from J, the junction contained 10 bases not matched to a gene. The CDR3 extends over 19 amino acids. This chain's CDR3 is CASSLVPGQGSLAKNIQYF. CDR3 nucleotides: TGCGCCAGCAGCTTGGTCCCGGGACAGGGATCGTTAGCCAAAAACATTCAGTACTTC.